Listed below are T cell receptor beta chains from one sample, sequenced in a study of CXCR3-negative and CXCR3-positive naive CD8 T cells. TCRdb reprocessed the 5' RACE reads; each CDR3 protein has one entry and no DNA is given. This specimen shows about 60,000 distinct CDR3 sequences; the ten leading clones hold more than 0.45%. Sequencing was performed on naive CXCR3+ CD8+ T cells from blood. The origin of the receptors is a human donor in good health. Some clones in this sample may be carry-over from other donors' samples. The CDR3 runs from the conserved cysteine through the conserved F or W. Only part of the rows carry a size: once, few, many, or a class if the clone is expanded.

cdr3_aa: CSVGRWGPNYGYTF; clone_size: NA; j_call: TRBJ1-2; cdr3_length: 14; v_call: TRBV29-1
cdr3_aa: CASSQERSEYYEQYF; clone_size: NA; j_call: TRBJ2-7; cdr3_length: 15; v_call: TRBV4-2
cdr3_aa: CASSEALFGELFF; clone_size: NA; j_call: TRBJ2-2; cdr3_length: 13; v_call: TRBV6-1
cdr3_aa: CASSLRGESSYEQYF; clone_size: NA; j_call: TRBJ2-7; cdr3_length: 15; v_call: TRBV11-3
cdr3_aa: CASSLLPGASRGRHLEAFF; clone_size: NA; j_call: TRBJ1-1; cdr3_length: 19; v_call: TRBV12-3/TRBV12-4
cdr3_aa: CASSLSGGLAYNEQFF; clone_size: NA; j_call: TRBJ2-1; cdr3_length: 16; v_call: TRBV7-6
cdr3_aa: CASSLAREANYGYTF; clone_size: medium-sized; j_call: TRBJ1-2; cdr3_length: 15; v_call: TRBV11-2
cdr3_aa: CASSPRERAHEQFF; clone_size: NA; j_call: TRBJ2-1; cdr3_length: 14; v_call: TRBV28
cdr3_aa: CASSFDQPQHF; clone_size: NA; j_call: TRBJ1-5; cdr3_length: 11; v_call: TRBV12-3/TRBV12-4
cdr3_aa: CASSHSGGEYEQYF; clone_size: NA; j_call: TRBJ2-7; cdr3_length: 14; v_call: TRBV3-1
cdr3_aa: CASSPRQGIGTEAFF; clone_size: NA; j_call: TRBJ1-1; cdr3_length: 15; v_call: TRBV12-3/TRBV12-4
cdr3_aa: CASTLLGLAGVGGELFF; clone_size: NA; j_call: TRBJ2-2; cdr3_length: 17; v_call: TRBV28
cdr3_aa: CATGVGDTGELFF; clone_size: NA; j_call: TRBJ2-2; cdr3_length: 13; v_call: TRBV6-2/TRBV6-3
cdr3_aa: CATSVHTGELFF; clone_size: NA; j_call: TRBJ2-2; cdr3_length: 12; v_call: TRBV24-1
cdr3_aa: CASSESRRDGYTF; clone_size: medium-sized; j_call: TRBJ1-2; cdr3_length: 13; v_call: TRBV10-1
cdr3_aa: CASSFGQGDGYTF; clone_size: NA; j_call: TRBJ1-2; cdr3_length: 13; v_call: TRBV7-3
cdr3_aa: CSATPGALAGALNEQFF; clone_size: NA; j_call: TRBJ2-1; cdr3_length: 17; v_call: TRBV20-1
cdr3_aa: CASSWASAGSEQFF; clone_size: NA; j_call: TRBJ2-1; cdr3_length: 14; v_call: TRBV28
cdr3_aa: CASRFLADPDTQYF; clone_size: NA; j_call: TRBJ2-3; cdr3_length: 14; v_call: TRBV28
cdr3_aa: CASREQGLFYEQYF; clone_size: NA; j_call: TRBJ2-7; cdr3_length: 14; v_call: TRBV12-3/TRBV12-4
cdr3_aa: CATARLGEQYF; clone_size: NA; j_call: TRBJ2-7; cdr3_length: 11; v_call: TRBV28
cdr3_aa: CSALRGDEQYF; clone_size: NA; j_call: TRBJ2-7; cdr3_length: 11; v_call: TRBV20-1
cdr3_aa: CASSSTDRAYEQYF; clone_size: NA; j_call: TRBJ2-7; cdr3_length: 14; v_call: TRBV7-9
cdr3_aa: CASSLGGFYEQYF; clone_size: NA; j_call: TRBJ2-7; cdr3_length: 13; v_call: TRBV5-1
cdr3_aa: CATSVGQGFETQYF; clone_size: NA; j_call: TRBJ2-5; cdr3_length: 14; v_call: TRBV24-1
cdr3_aa: CSVEDWDHTGELFF; clone_size: NA; j_call: TRBJ2-2; cdr3_length: 14; v_call: TRBV29-1
cdr3_aa: CASSRGLNTEAFF; clone_size: NA; j_call: TRBJ1-1; cdr3_length: 13; v_call: TRBV9
cdr3_aa: CASSIGTGAGYTF; clone_size: NA; j_call: TRBJ1-2; cdr3_length: 13; v_call: TRBV19
cdr3_aa: CASRKRGNTEAFF; clone_size: NA; j_call: TRBJ1-1; cdr3_length: 13; v_call: TRBV4-2
cdr3_aa: CTSSLAGGRGRDTYEQYF; clone_size: NA; j_call: TRBJ2-7; cdr3_length: 18; v_call: TRBV7-2
cdr3_aa: CASSATGAPMEPQHF; clone_size: NA; j_call: TRBJ1-5; cdr3_length: 15; v_call: TRBV9
cdr3_aa: CASSYPRNDQYF; clone_size: NA; j_call: TRBJ2-7; cdr3_length: 12; v_call: TRBV12-3/TRBV12-4
cdr3_aa: CASSEGGERGETQYF; clone_size: NA; j_call: TRBJ2-5; cdr3_length: 15; v_call: TRBV6-1
cdr3_aa: CSVLFGVGKNIQYF; clone_size: NA; j_call: TRBJ2-4; cdr3_length: 14; v_call: TRBV29-1
cdr3_aa: CASSLLGGAGTEAFF; clone_size: NA; j_call: TRBJ1-1; cdr3_length: 15; v_call: TRBV7-3
cdr3_aa: CASSQSAGANVLTF; clone_size: NA; j_call: TRBJ2-6; cdr3_length: 14; v_call: TRBV6-2/TRBV6-3
cdr3_aa: CSVDRGTNSYEQYF; clone_size: NA; j_call: TRBJ2-7; cdr3_length: 14; v_call: TRBV29-1
cdr3_aa: CASGRRGTDGYTF; clone_size: NA; j_call: TRBJ1-2; cdr3_length: 13; v_call: TRBV4-3
cdr3_aa: CATGTGLTGELFF; clone_size: NA; j_call: TRBJ2-2; cdr3_length: 13; v_call: TRBV7-3
cdr3_aa: CSVVAQITDTQYF; clone_size: NA; j_call: TRBJ2-3; cdr3_length: 13; v_call: TRBV29-1
cdr3_aa: CASSPYLVSSTDTQYF; clone_size: NA; j_call: TRBJ2-3; cdr3_length: 16; v_call: TRBV28
cdr3_aa: CASSLGVGPNTEAFF; clone_size: medium-sized; j_call: TRBJ1-1; cdr3_length: 15; v_call: TRBV7-6
cdr3_aa: CASSQSDRSNTGELFF; clone_size: NA; j_call: TRBJ2-2; cdr3_length: 16; v_call: TRBV23-1
cdr3_aa: CSARGRTNYGYTF; clone_size: NA; j_call: TRBJ1-2; cdr3_length: 13; v_call: TRBV20-1
cdr3_aa: CASMGRGKETQYF; clone_size: NA; j_call: TRBJ2-5; cdr3_length: 13; v_call: TRBV6-5
cdr3_aa: CASSEGDLNTEAFF; clone_size: NA; j_call: TRBJ1-1; cdr3_length: 14; v_call: TRBV10-1
cdr3_aa: CASSVREGMKTGELFF; clone_size: NA; j_call: TRBJ2-2; cdr3_length: 16; v_call: TRBV9
cdr3_aa: CASSIAATEAFF; clone_size: NA; j_call: TRBJ1-1; cdr3_length: 12; v_call: TRBV19
cdr3_aa: CASSLDRGGNEKLFF; clone_size: NA; j_call: TRBJ1-4; cdr3_length: 15; v_call: TRBV7-6
cdr3_aa: CASSIRQGIRNTEAFF; clone_size: NA; j_call: TRBJ1-1; cdr3_length: 16; v_call: TRBV5-1
cdr3_aa: CASSPGDGYSNQPQHF; clone_size: NA; j_call: TRBJ1-5; cdr3_length: 16; v_call: TRBV12-3/TRBV12-4